This T cell receptor beta chain appears in the sequencing data of a study of Ad26.COV2.S vaccination and SARS-CoV-2 variants (dated by TCRdb to 2020 to 2022). In terms of the full investigation: Donors in the vaccine arm were drawn from COV1001, a phase I-IIa trial of Ad26.COV2.S in healthy adults that was multicentre, randomized, double-blind and placebo-controlled. A total of roughly 30 samples were included in the TCR-sequenced set, comprising some 20 Ad26.COV2.S vaccine recipients, 5 placebo recipients and 8 SARS-CoV-2 convalescent individuals. Investigators did not know the trial group allocation while performing experiments and assessing outcomes. Sequencing of the TCRbeta repertoire served to evaluate the specificity and breadth of SARS-CoV-2-reactive T cell receptors following Ad26.COV2.S vaccination. Trial participants were randomized into five groups of five: low-dose or high-dose Ad26.COV2.S given once or twice, or placebo on both occasions. Dosing of Ad26.COV2.S was intramuscular, at either 5x10^10 or 1x10^11 viral particles, delivered as one shot or as two shots spaced 56 days apart.

Worth noting for this clone: The target of this receptor is not known. No base quality values were provided; no much bigger clone lies one nucleotide off.

The immunoSEQ Assay was used to sequence TCRbeta CDR3 regions. After extraction, genomic DNA underwent amplification by bias-controlled multiplex PCR, followed by high-throughput sequencing. Concerning the study's data processing: To quantify the absolute abundance of each unique TCRbeta CDR3 region, sequences were collapsed and filtered. T cell fraction was estimated by normalizing TCRbeta template counts to usable DNA, with usable DNA measured through amplification of reference genes found in all nucleated cells. Repertoire TCRs were annotated as SARS-CoV-2-specific by exact matching of V gene, CDR3 amino acid sequence and J gene to a known reactive TCR set. The reference SARS-CoV-2 TCR set was derived from MIRA and filtered for enrichment in COVID-19-positive ImmuneCODE repertoires, a step that removed public or cross-reactive TCRs. Based on the MIRA antigens, annotated TCRs were further analysed at the level of specific ORF or position within ORF. Breadth was defined as the number of annotated unique rearrangements divided by the total number of unique productive rearrangements, and depth was defined as the summed frequency of the annotated unique rearrangements. TCR breadth was compared between groups using two-sided Wilcoxon rank-sum tests. TCRdb provides this immuneACCESS table in a form limited to in-frame rearrangements. Some clones are lacking; in checked studies, under half of them reflect an unresolved V gene, and why the rest are absent is not known. That table gives V, J and clone size, and the DNA gave D and trimming. The sample table shows roughly 300,000 clones, and about 85% are seen once. The ten largest clonotypes hold approximately 5.9% of the sample.

The treatment or condition label here, explained by the study, means: about 20 received Ad26.COV2.S at low or high dose, single or two shots; about 5 received placebo; per-sample allocation not given. Repertoires of vaccine and placebo recipients were sequenced from samples collected on day 63 after the first injection. Cohort 1b enrolled 25 or so adults aged 18-55 years at a single site in Boston, USA, between 29 July and 7 August 2020. Ad26.COV2.S was a replication-incompetent adenovirus type 26 vector expressing a prefusion-stabilized SARS-CoV-2 spike protein from the original Wuhan strain. General conclusions and limits of the study: Ad26.COV2.S recipients had higher spike-specific TCR breadth than placebo recipients (P = 0.0014). Comparing responses between vaccine doses or regimens was not something the study was powered to do. Substantial breadth of spike-specific CD8+ and CD4+ T cell responses was reported after vaccination. Vaccine and placebo recipients had comparable non-spike TCR breadth, which fits with the vaccine containing only spike. The authors noted that the TCR breadth and depth analyses may have underestimated total T cell responses.

Sequencing used peripheral blood, obtained in a trial of Ad26.COV2.S vaccine versus placebo. This receptor was obtained from a person between 18 and 59 years old who received the Ad26.COV2.S COVID-19 vaccine or a placebo.

The nucleotide sequence is given as TGTGCTAGTGGTTTAAACCCCAGGGGGAATGAGCAGTTCTTC. It translates to CASGLNPRGNEQFF. The chain couples TRBV12-5 to TRBJ2-1, and TRBD1 matches 7 of the central bases. V and J are trimmed by 3 bases and 7 bases, and the gene matches miss 6 bases of the junction. The germline V gene sets CDR1 to LGHNT and CDR2 to FRNRAP. Measured from the cysteine to the phenylalanine, the CDR3 is 14 residues long. Here the CDR3 DNA is all that survives: 42 bases in frame from base 1.